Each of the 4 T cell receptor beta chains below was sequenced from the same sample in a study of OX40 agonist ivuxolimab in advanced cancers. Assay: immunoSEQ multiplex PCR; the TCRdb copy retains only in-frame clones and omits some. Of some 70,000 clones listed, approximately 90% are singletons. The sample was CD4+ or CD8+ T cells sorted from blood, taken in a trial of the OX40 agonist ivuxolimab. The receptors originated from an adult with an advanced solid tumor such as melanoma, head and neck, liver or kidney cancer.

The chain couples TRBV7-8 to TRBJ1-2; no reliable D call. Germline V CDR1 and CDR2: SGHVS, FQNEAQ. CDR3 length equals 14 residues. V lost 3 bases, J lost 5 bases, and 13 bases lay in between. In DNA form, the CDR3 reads TGTGCCAGCAGCTTCGGGAGCCTCTCGTATGGCTACACCTTC. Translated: CASSFGSLSYGYTF.

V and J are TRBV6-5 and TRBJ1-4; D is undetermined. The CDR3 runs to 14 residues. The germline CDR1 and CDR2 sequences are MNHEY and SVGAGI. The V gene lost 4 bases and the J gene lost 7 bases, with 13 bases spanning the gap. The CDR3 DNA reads TGTGCCAGCAGTTTGGGATTTGGAGGTGAAAAACTGTTTTTT. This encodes CASSLGFGGEKLFF.

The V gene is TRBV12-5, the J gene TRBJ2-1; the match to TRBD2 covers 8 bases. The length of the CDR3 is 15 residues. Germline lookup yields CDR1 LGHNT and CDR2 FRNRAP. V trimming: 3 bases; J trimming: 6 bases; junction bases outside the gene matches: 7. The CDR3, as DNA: TGTGCTAGTGGTTTAGGGGCGGGGGGAACCAATGAGCAGTTCTTC. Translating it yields CASGLGAGGTNEQFF.

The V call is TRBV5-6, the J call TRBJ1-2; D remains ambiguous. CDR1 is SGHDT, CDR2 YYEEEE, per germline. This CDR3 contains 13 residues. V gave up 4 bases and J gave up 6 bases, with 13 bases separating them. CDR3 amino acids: CASSPSRVHGYTF. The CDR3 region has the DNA TGTGCCAGCAGCCCAAGTCGGGTTCATGGCTACACCTTC.